Described below is a single T cell receptor (beta chain) sequence and its context. Antigen: not known. All TRB cDNA libraries came from 5' RACE performed with UMI labels. TCRdb reprocessed the 5' RACE reads and keeps a single row for each CDR3 protein, giving no DNA. The record lists tens of thousands of distinct CDR3 sequences, of which the ten most abundant hold 0.53%. The data belong to a study of CXCR3-negative and CXCR3-positive naive CD8 T cells. CD45RO-CCR7+CD27+CD95- cells counted as naive CD8+ T cells. The study, taken as a whole, reports: Diversity ran similarly high across both naive subsets but far lower in memory CD8+ cells. Hydrophobicity of TRB CDR3s was greater in CXCR3-positive naive cells than in CXCR3-negative naive cells.

Germline values: CDR1 SGHRS, CDR2 YFSETQ. The CDR3 has 15 amino acids. The chain has TRBV5-1 and TRBJ2-1; TCRdb designates TRBD2, a call that cannot be tested without DNA. This receptor was obtained from a human donor in good health. Some clones in this sample may be carry-over from other donors' samples. Source material: naive CXCR3+ CD8+ T cells from blood. Sample subset: CD45RO-CCR7+CD27+CD95- naive CD8+ T cells expressing CXCR3 (TNR3+). The CDR3 protein is CASSLVGPPPDEQFF.